This T cell receptor (beta chain) was obtained from a study of cytomegalovirus exposure and HLA in healthy donors. Study results and caveats: Reports credit the classifier with highly specific, highly sensitive diagnosis of cytomegalovirus status. Cytomegalovirus association was listed for about 160 TCR beta chains. The study found most TCR sequences rare, yet found some public TCRs in many donors. Specific recognition of CMV antigens was confirmed in vitro for a few chains (all CMV-associated).

Comment on this clone: Its matching antigen is unknown.

J lost 9 bases, V lost 6 bases, and 4 bases had no gene match. This CDR3 is 12 amino acids long. CDR1 and CDR2 (germline): MDHEN, SYDVKM. Using immunoSEQ multiplex PCR, the repertoire was profiled, and TCRdb retains in-frame clones only, with some absent. The sample lists tens of thousands of clones, 85% to 95% seen once, with roughly 6% in the top ten. This receptor was taken from a woman aged 18-29 years in good health and CMV-seronegative. The material sequenced was PBMCs. The genes are TRBV28 and TRBJ1-5; TRBD1 matches 8 bases. CDR3 sequence: CASRTRGRPQHF. The CDR3 region has the DNA TGTGCCAGCAGAACCAGGGGGCGGCCCCAGCATTTT.